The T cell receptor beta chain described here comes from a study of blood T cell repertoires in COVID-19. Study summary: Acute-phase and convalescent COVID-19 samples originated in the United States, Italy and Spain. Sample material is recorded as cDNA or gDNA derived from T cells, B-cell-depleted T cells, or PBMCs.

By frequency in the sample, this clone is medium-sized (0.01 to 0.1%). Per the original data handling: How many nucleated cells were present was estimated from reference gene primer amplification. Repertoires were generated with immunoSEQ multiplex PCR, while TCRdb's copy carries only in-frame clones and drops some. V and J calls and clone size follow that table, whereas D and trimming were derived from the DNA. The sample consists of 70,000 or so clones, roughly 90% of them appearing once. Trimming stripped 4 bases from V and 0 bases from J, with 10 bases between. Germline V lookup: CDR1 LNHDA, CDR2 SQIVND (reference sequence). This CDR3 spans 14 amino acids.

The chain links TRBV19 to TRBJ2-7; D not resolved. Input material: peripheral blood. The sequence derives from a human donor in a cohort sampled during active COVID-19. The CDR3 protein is CASSNPRTSYEQYF. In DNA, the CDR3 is TGTGCCAGTAGTAACCCGCGAACCTCCTACGAGCAGTACTTC.